The text below deals with one T cell receptor (beta chain). In the source study's methods: Estimated nucleated cell counts came from reference gene primer amplification. Assay used: immunoSEQ multiplex PCR; TCRdb lists only in-frame clones, some missing. V and J calls and clone size are given by that table; D and trimming were obtained from the DNA. This sample has around 340,000 clones, with about 86% found just once. The data are from a study of blood T cell repertoires in COVID-19. In the study overall: Samples representing acute and convalescent COVID-19 were sourced from the United States, Italy and Spain. Sources were T cells, B-cell-depleted T cells, or PBMCs; the material itself was cDNA or gDNA.

The CDR3 consists of 10 residues. V lost 7 bases and J 6 bases, leaving 7 bases between the germline ends. CDR1 SGDLS and CDR2 YYNGEE come from the germline V gene. The chain uses TRBV9 and TRBJ1-2; perhaps TRBD1 as D (6 bases). Source material: peripheral blood. This TCR was sampled from a young man with active or convalescent COVID-19. The CDR3: CASGGHGYTF. The CDR3, as DNA: TGTGCCAGCGGGGGCCATGGCTACACCTTC. Combining the CDR3 with reference TRBV9 and TRBJ1-2 gives the whole variable domain DSGVTQTPKHLITATGQRVTLRCSPRSGDLSVYWYQQSLDQGLQFLIQYYNGEERAKGNILERFSAQQFPDLHSELNLSSLELGDSALYFCASGGHGYTFGSGTRLTVV.